This T cell receptor (beta chain) is drawn from a study of PD-1 blockade in classical Hodgkin lymphoma. With 6 bases removed from V and 1 base from J, the gap between germline ends came to 13 bases. Germline CDR1 is LNHDA and CDR2 is SQIVND (reference sequence). The CDR3 covers 14 residues. The table came from immunoSEQ multiplex PCR; TCRdb's copy has only in-frame clones and leaves some out. In the table there are roughly 7,000 clones, 78% of which are singletons. Time point indicated: newly diagnosed, previously untreated cHL patient sample. The genes are TRBV19 and TRBJ2-7, with D possibly TRBD2 on 5 matching bases. This receptor was identified in a human donor with classical Hodgkin lymphoma. Specimen: peripheral blood mononuclear cells (PBMCs). Here the CDR3 reads CASSHTRGSYEQYF. The CDR3 DNA reads TGTGCCAGTAGCCATACTCGGGGATCCTACGAGCAGTACTTC.